The following is a T cell receptor beta chain sequence with its context. The specificity of this receptor is unknown. Base qualities are not recorded, but no much larger clone differs from it by a single base. Library creation used the immunoSEQ multiplex PCR assay. TCRdb obtained this table from immuneACCESS and retained in-frame rearrangements with V and J assigned. These tables miss some clones; where compared with another copy, unresolved V genes account for less than half of the shortfall, and the remainder is unexplained. The sample table contains 170,000 or so clones; only one count was recorded for approximately 92% of them. The top ten hold around 2% of the sample. The data originate from a study of control samples from healthy donors and cancer patients (dated by TCRdb to 2020 to 2022). The germline V gene (reference sequence) supplies CDR1 SGHKS and CDR2 YYEKEE. Cut back by 4 bases and 3 bases, the V and J ends lie 17 bases apart. The CDR3, cysteine through phenylalanine, is 17 amino acids long. CDR3 DNA only is kept here, 51 bases in frame from base 1.

The TCR comes from a woman in her thirties or forties in good health. The sequenced sample consisted of blood. Here the chain combines TRBV5-5 and TRBJ1-6, with TRBD1 as a weak D call on 5 bases. The CDR3 region: CASSGREGLIYNSPLHF. In nucleotide form, the sequence is TGTGCCAGCAGCGGCAGGGAAGGGCTAATCTATAATTCACCCCTCCACTTT.